The rows below give T cell receptor beta chains drawn from one sample of a study of CD8+ T cells in alopecia areata. Sequenced by immunoSEQ multiplex PCR; TCRdb stores in-frame clones only, minus some. The sample holds 200,000 to 250,000 clones, about 40% seen once. Material: CD4+ T cells sorted from blood, obtained at approximately week 36, from a patient treated with tofacitinib. These receptors came from a human donor with alopecia areata. CDR3s include the opening cysteine and the closing phenylalanine or tryptophan. The D gene is left open where the match is weak. Expanded clones are given a class, and other clones once, few, many or no size at all.

V gene: TRBV25-1; J gene: TRBJ1-5; D gene: NA; clone size: NA; CDR3 DNA: TGTGCCAGCCGGGGGAATGATCAGCCCCAGCATTTT; CDR3 protein: CASRGNDQPQHF
V gene: TRBV5-6; J gene: TRBJ2-7; D gene: NA; clone size: NA; CDR3 DNA: TGTGCCAGCAGCCGTTTGACATCGGGGGAGCAGTACTTC; CDR3 protein: CASSRLTSGEQYF
V gene: TRBV30; J gene: TRBJ1-1; D gene: TRBD1; clone size: NA; CDR3 DNA: TGTGCCTGTAGCCGGGACAGGGGCACTGAAGCTTTCTTT; CDR3 protein: CACSRDRGTEAFF
V gene: TRBV11-2; J gene: TRBJ2-1; D gene: NA; clone size: NA; CDR3 DNA: TGTGCCAGCAGCTTATATAGCGGCGCCTCCTACAATGAGCAGTTCTTC; CDR3 protein: CASSLYSGASYNEQFF
V gene: TRBV7-9; J gene: TRBJ2-7; D gene: TRBD2; clone size: NA; CDR3 DNA: TGTGCCAGCAGCTTATTTGCGGGTGCTAGCGGGGGCTACGAGCAGTACTTC; CDR3 protein: CASSLFAGASGGYEQYF
V gene: TRBV5-1; J gene: TRBJ2-1; D gene: TRBD1; clone size: once; CDR3 DNA: TGCGCCAGCAGACCGACAGGGGGGAATGAGCAGTTCTTC; CDR3 protein: CASRPTGGNEQFF
V gene: TRBV5-4; J gene: TRBJ2-4; D gene: NA; clone size: NA; CDR3 DNA: TGTGCCAGCAGCTTGGCAGCAGGGGCCTTGGGGAACATTCAGTACTTC; CDR3 protein: CASSLAAGALGNIQYF
V gene: TRBV7-8; J gene: TRBJ1-2; D gene: TRBD1; clone size: NA; CDR3 DNA: TGTGCCAGCAGCCTTCAAGACAGGGGCCTCTATGGCTACACCTTC; CDR3 protein: CASSLQDRGLYGYTF
V gene: TRBV18; J gene: TRBJ1-5; D gene: NA; clone size: NA; CDR3 DNA: TGTGCCAGCTCACCAACCAGGGATCAGCCCCAGCATTTT; CDR3 protein: CASSPTRDQPQHF
V gene: TRBV6-6; J gene: TRBJ2-7; D gene: NA; clone size: NA; CDR3 DNA: TGTGCCAGCAGAAACACGGGAAGCGAGCAGTACTTC; CDR3 protein: CASRNTGSEQYF
V gene: TRBV19; J gene: TRBJ1-1; D gene: NA; clone size: NA; CDR3 DNA: TGTGCCAGTAGCCGGACGGGGAACACTGAAGCTTTCTTT; CDR3 protein: CASSRTGNTEAFF
V gene: TRBV15; J gene: TRBJ2-1; D gene: NA; clone size: NA; CDR3 DNA: TGTGCCACCAGCCTCTACAATGAGCAGTTCTTC; CDR3 protein: CATSLYNEQFF
V gene: TRBV19; J gene: TRBJ2-7; D gene: NA; clone size: few; CDR3 DNA: TGTGCCAGTAGTTTCGGCCCCAGGGGCGGTGAGCAGTACTTC; CDR3 protein: CASSFGPRGGEQYF
V gene: TRBV29-1; J gene: TRBJ2-1; D gene: TRBD1; clone size: NA; CDR3 DNA: TGCAGCGGCCGGGACAGGGGGCCGCTAGTCCCCTACAATGAGCAGTTCTTC; CDR3 protein: CSGRDRGPLVPYNEQFF
V gene: TRBV18; J gene: TRBJ1-1; D gene: NA; clone size: NA; CDR3 DNA: TGTGCCAGCTCGGTAGGGGAAAACACTGAAGCTTTCTTT; CDR3 protein: CASSVGENTEAFF
V gene: TRBV6-1; J gene: TRBJ2-3; D gene: NA; clone size: NA; CDR3 DNA: TGTGCCAGCAGACTCACAGATACGCAGTATTTT; CDR3 protein: CASRLTDTQYF
V gene: TRBV5-1; J gene: TRBJ2-5; D gene: TRBD1; clone size: once; CDR3 DNA: TGCGCCAGCAGCTTGGATACCGGGACAGGAGAGACCCAGTACTTC; CDR3 protein: CASSLDTGTGETQYF
V gene: TRBV7-2; J gene: TRBJ2-1; D gene: NA; clone size: NA; CDR3 DNA: TGTGCCAGCAGCCAAACTGACAGAAATGAGCAGTTCTTC; CDR3 protein: CASSQTDRNEQFF
V gene: TRBV4-3; J gene: TRBJ2-1; D gene: NA; clone size: NA; CDR3 DNA: TGCGCCAGCAGCTACAATGAGCAGTTCTTC; CDR3 protein: CASSYNEQFF